A single sample gave rise to the 18 T cell receptor beta chains below, sequenced in a study of blood T cell repertoires in COVID-19. Here immunoSEQ multiplex PCR was the method, and the copy in TCRdb shows in-frame clones only, minus some. This sample has around 130,000 clones, with about 87% found just once. Input material: peripheral blood. The source is a woman older than 75 with acute or convalescent COVID-19.

The chain joins TRBV7-2 to TRBJ2-7; 10 bases are shared with TRBD1. The CDR3 length is 14 residues. The germline V gene encodes CDR1 SGHTA and CDR2 FQGNSA. Germline trimming cut 5 bases from V and 0 bases from J; bases unmatched to any gene: 1. The CDR3 nucleotides read TGTGCCAGCAGCCGGGACAGGGGCTCCTACGAGCAGTACTTC. Amino acid sequence: CASSRDRGSYEQYF. The full variable domain, rest sourced from reference TRBV7-2 and TRBJ2-7, is GAGVSQSPSNKVTEKGKDVELRCDPISGHTALYWYRQSLGQGLEFLIYFQGNSAPDKSGLPSDRFSAERTGGSVSTLTIQRTQQEDSAVYLCASSRDRGSYEQYFGPGTRLTVT.

V is TRBV18 and J is TRBJ2-2; possibly TRBD2 for D (5 bases). Germline V gene lookup returns CDR1 KGHSH and CDR2 LQKENI. The CDR3 runs to 14 residues. V gave up 2 bases and J gave up 5 bases, with 9 bases separating them. The CDR3: CASSPGGGTGELFF. The CDR3 DNA reads TGTGCCAGCTCACCAGGAGGAGGTACCGGGGAGCTGTTTTTT.

V gene TRBV6-2 or TRBV6-3 combines with J gene TRBJ1-4; 7 nucleotides align to TRBD1. Germline V lookup: CDR1 MNHEY, CDR2 SVGEGT. This CDR3 contains 15 residues. Trimming removed 5 bases from V and 8 bases from J; junction bases left unmatched: 11. The CDR3 sequence: CASSQFWDRMEKLFF. CDR3 nucleotide sequence: TGTGCCAGCAGTCAATTCTGGGACAGAATGGAAAAACTGTTTTTT.

The chain couples TRBV5-8 to TRBJ1-1; D unclear. The length of the CDR3 is 16 residues. Germline CDR1 is SGHTS and CDR2 is YDEGEE. Trimming stripped 7 bases from V and 4 bases from J, with 23 bases between. This CDR3 is CASQSGRTLPSTEAFF. The CDR3, as DNA: TGTGCCAGCCAAAGCGGCAGGACTCTACCCAGCACTGAAGCTTTCTTT.

The genes are TRBV5-5 and TRBJ1-2; TRBD1 is a possible D gene (5 bases). This CDR3 region has 13 residues. Germline assignment: CDR1 SGHKS and CDR2 YYEKEE (reference sequence). V was cut by 1 base and J by 4 bases, with 8 bases left in between. CDR3 nucleotides: TGTGCCAGCAGCTTGCGCGGGGGCTATGGCTACACCTTC. It yields the protein CASSLRGGYGYTF.

This rearrangement joins TRBV3-1 (or the pseudogene TRBV3-2) to TRBJ2-5; TRBD2 matches 13 bases. CDR3 length: 19 residues. J gave up 4 bases and V 6 bases, and 17 bases lay outside the gene matches. CDR1 and CDR2 from the germline V gene are LGHDT and YNNKEL (reference sequence). The CDR3 loop is CASSLANLGLAGAGETQYF. The DNA for the CDR3 is TGTGCCAGCAGTCTCGCCAACTTAGGACTAGCGGGGGCGGGAGAGACCCAGTACTTC.

This clone was detected once. The chain uses TRBV14 and TRBJ2-5; the match to TRBD2 covers 7 bases. The germline gives CDR1 SGHDN, CDR2 FVKESK. V lost 3 bases, J lost 0 bases, and 7 bases stayed unmatched. The CDR3 has 16 amino acids. CDR3 in amino acids: CASSQPAGKYQETQYF. Here the CDR3 DNA reads TGTGCCAGCAGCCAGCCAGCGGGGAAGTACCAAGAGACCCAGTACTTC.

The V call is TRBV2, the J call TRBJ1-6; D remains ambiguous. Trimming took off 7 bases at V and 4 bases at J, with 2 bases between the two ends. Germline CDR1 SNHLY, CDR2 FYNNEI. The CDR3 extends over 11 amino acids. The DNA of the CDR3 is TGTGCCAGCACTTATAATTCACCCCTCCACTTT. Protein product: CASTYNSPLHF.

The chain is built from TRBV19 and TRBJ1-2; no firm D call. The germline V gene has CDR1 LNHDA and CDR2 SQIVND (reference sequence). CDR3 size: 16 residues. Trimming pared 3 bases from V and 4 bases from J, leaving 18 bases between. This CDR3 is CASSIFGTKRFYGYTF. The CDR3 DNA reads TGTGCCAGTAGTATCTTCGGAACGAAGAGGTTCTATGGCTACACCTTC.

The chain combines TRBV6-5 with TRBJ1-2; D uncertain. Germline loops: CDR1 MNHEY, CDR2 SVGAGI. The CDR3 consists of 14 residues. Between the trimmed V and J ends, which lost 0 bases and 5 bases, there was a span of 10 bases. The CDR3 spells CASSYSNQIYGYTF. In DNA, the CDR3 is TGTGCCAGCAGTTACTCGAATCAGATTTATGGCTACACCTTC.

The chain links TRBV4-2 to TRBJ2-3; D is unclear. V was shortened by 0 bases and J by 1 base, with 8 bases between the two germline ends. CDR3 length: 15 residues. Per germline, CDR1 LGHNA and CDR2 YNFKEQ. As DNA, the CDR3 is TGTGCCAGCAGCCAAGAGTTGCGTGGCACAGATACGCAGTATTTT. Protein: CASSQELRGTDTQYF.

V is TRBV2 and J is TRBJ1-2; 7 positions agree with TRBD1. This CDR3 has 15 residues. V lost 2 bases to trimming and J lost 3 bases; unmatched junction nucleotides: 6. Germline CDR1 is SNHLY and CDR2 is FYNNEI. The CDR3 DNA reads TGTGCCAGCAGTGAACAGGGGGAGAATTACTATGGCTACACCTTC. Translating it yields CASSEQGENYYGYTF.

CDR3 DNA sequence: TGTGCCAGCAAGAGGACAGGGGATAACTATGGCTACACCTTC. This sequence encodes CASKRTGDNYGYTF. The chain couples TRBV5-5 to TRBJ1-2; 9 nucleotides align to TRBD1. In germline, CDR1 is SGHKS, CDR2 YYEKEE (reference sequence). The CDR3 covers 14 residues. V shed 6 bases and J 1 base; nucleotides not matched to a gene: 4.

The rearrangement links TRBV6-6 to TRBJ1-4; D gene ambiguous. There are 16 residues in the CDR3. V was pared by 4 bases and J by 3 bases, with 15 bases between. Germline values: CDR1 MNHNY, CDR2 SVGAGI (reference sequence). The CDR3, as DNA: TGTGCCAGCAGTTTCCGACGGTACCGGGCTAATGAAAAACTGTTTTTT. Residues: CASSFRRYRANEKLFF.

The V call is TRBV7-2, the J call TRBJ2-3; 7 bases agree with TRBD2. There are 18 residues in the CDR3. J was trimmed by 0 bases and V by 1 base; bases with no gene match: 10. Germline lookup yields CDR1 SGHTA and CDR2 FQGNSA. The CDR3 reads CASSLVGVGGGSTDTQYF. Here the CDR3 DNA reads TGTGCCAGCAGCTTAGTTGGGGTGGGCGGGGGTAGCACAGATACGCAGTATTTT.

The chain has TRBV4-3 and TRBJ1-6; 7 positions agree with TRBD1. Per germline, CDR1 LGHNA and CDR2 YSLEER. Trimming removed 4 bases from V and 14 bases from J; junction bases left unmatched: 14. CDR3 length equals 15 residues. The CDR3 nucleotides are TGCGCCAGCAGCCCACGTCGGACAGGCTACTCAGCCCTCCACTTT. Its translation is CASSPRRTGYSALHF.

The rearrangement links TRBV10-1 to TRBJ1-1; D is perhaps TRBD1 (6 bases). This CDR3 is built from 17 residues. Germline CDR1 reads WNHNN; CDR2 reads SYGVQD (reference sequence). V was cut by 0 bases and J by 0 bases, with 14 bases left in between. The CDR3 nucleotides are TGCGCCAGCAGTGAGTCGACTGGCAGGGGCCTGAACACTGAAGCTTTCTTT. Its protein product is CASSESTGRGLNTEAFF.

This chain uses TRBV2 with TRBJ1-2; possibly TRBD1 for D (5 bases). The germline V and J ends were trimmed by 7 bases and 7 bases, with 13 bases remaining between them. The CDR3 covers 12 residues. Germline CDR1 reads SNHLY; CDR2 reads FYNNEI. CDR3 nucleotides: TGTGCCAGCATGGAACAGGCTAGTGGCTACACCTTC. It codes for CASMEQASGYTF.